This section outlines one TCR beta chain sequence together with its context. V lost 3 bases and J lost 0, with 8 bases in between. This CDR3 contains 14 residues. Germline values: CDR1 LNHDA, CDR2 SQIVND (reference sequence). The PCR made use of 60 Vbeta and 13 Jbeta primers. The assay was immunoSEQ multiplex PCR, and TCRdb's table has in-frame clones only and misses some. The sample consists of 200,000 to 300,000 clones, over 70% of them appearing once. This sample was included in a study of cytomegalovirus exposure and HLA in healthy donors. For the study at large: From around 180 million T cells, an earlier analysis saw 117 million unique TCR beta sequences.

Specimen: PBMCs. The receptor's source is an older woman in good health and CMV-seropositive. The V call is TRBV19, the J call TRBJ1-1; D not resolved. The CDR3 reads CASSISGMNTEAFF. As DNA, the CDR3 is TGTGCCAGTAGTATCTCAGGCATGAACACTGAAGCTTTCTTT. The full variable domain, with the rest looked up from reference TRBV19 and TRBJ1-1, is DGGITQSPKYLFRKEGQNVTLSCEQNLNHDAMYWYRQDPGQGLRLIYYSQIVNDFQKGDIAEGYSVSREKKESFPLTVTSAQKNPTAFYLCASSISGMNTEAFFGQGTRLTVV.